This T cell receptor (beta chain) was obtained from a study of shared clonotypes between healthy human individuals (dated by TCRdb to the early 2020s). Study-wide context: A couple of women and three men aged 18 to 49 years were included in the cohort. For each donor, CD4 naive and CD4 memory were each given three plates, CD8 naive was given two plates, and CD8 memory was given one plate. To estimate repertoire size and how much clonotypes are shared between individuals, the study performed deep sequencing of blood TCR repertoires from a few healthy adults. Libraries were prepared and TCR repertoires were sequenced by different laboratories using diverse techniques, in order to increase sequencing depth and limit assay-specific biases. Each donor's leukapheresis produced roughly between about 0.8 and 10 billion PBMCs.

Regarding this clone: The antigen this receptor binds is unknown. No much larger clone is present one base from it, and per-base qualities are unavailable.

Using the deep immunoSEQ assay, multiplex PCR amplified TCR CDR3 regions from genomic DNA. For each cell subset, the extracted genomic DNA was distributed evenly across all wells of several immunoSEQ 96-well plates, and each plate served as one replicate. For sorted subsets, approximately 0.2 ug of genomic DNA, equivalent to tens of thousands of T cell genomes, went into each replicate PCR. Purified libraries were quantified with a Qubit 3.0 fluorometer, sized on a Bioanalyzer 2100, and re-quantified with the KAPA Library Quantification kit. Every immunoSEQ 96-well plate was sequenced on a dedicated single-read 150-cycle Illumina NextSeq 550 flow cell. The authors' pipeline ran thus. The immunoSEQ output contained only junctional sequences without quality scores, so filtering could not match that applied to full-length reads. To assign V/J genes and CDR3, sequences were annotated against IMGT germline references using PyIR, a Python wrapper for IgBLAST v1.9. Reads were removed for weak V/J assignments (E-value above 1e-6), missing CDR3, stop codons, out-of-frame junctions, or ambiguous translated residues. A V3J clonotype was defined by an identical inferred V gene, J gene, and CDR3 amino acid sequence. Percentage overlap between repertoires was calculated by dividing the number of shared unique clonotypes by the size of the smaller repertoire. Richness of each repertoire was evaluated using RTK rarefaction, the Chao1 estimator, and Recon v2.1 estimates of unobserved clonotypes. Generation probabilities were computed with OLGA for all TCRbeta clonotypes obtained by the gDNA method from several donors. TCRdb holds this immuneACCESS table with in-frame rearrangements only. Some clones are missing; in checked studies, unresolved V genes explain under half, and the rest has no known cause. V and J calls and clone size follow that table, whereas D and trimming were derived from the DNA. In this sample the table shows 600,000 to 750,000 clones, about 92% of which occur a single time. The ten largest clones add up to 34% of the sample.

The germline V and J ends show losses of 3 bases and 0 bases respectively, and no gene match explains 8 bases of the junction. Counted from cysteine to phenylalanine, this CDR3 has 16 amino acids. The CDR3 DNA has 48 bases and is translated from base 1. As encoded in the germline V gene (reference sequence), CDR1 is MNHEY while CDR2 is SMNVEV. Healthy HIV-negative adults with no recently reported acute infections or vaccinations were included as donors. All donors were Caucasian adults living in Nashville, Tennessee, USA. CD8 memory samples were composed of magnetically selected CD45RO+ cells combined with CCR7-negative CD45RA+ effector memory (TemRA) cells. After blood collection by leukapheresis, PBMCs were isolated using Ficoll-Histopaque density gradient centrifugation and then cryopreserved in the vapor phase of liquid nitrogen. Analytical flow cytometry was used to check the purity and quantity of each magnetically sorted T cell population. Genomic DNA was isolated from every sorted fraction and measured by UV absorbance on a Nanodrop 2000c.

The research as a whole found: Sampling was restricted to blood, and TCR repertoires in tissue are likely to differ from TCR repertoires in blood. Higher generation probabilities were observed for clonotypes shared by all four sorted-subset donors than for non-shared clonotypes. Pairwise subsampling led to the expectation that sequencing depth would affect the degree of clonotype sharing among donors. The genetic and exposure-history diversity represented was limited by the small number of donors. Naive subsets generally had larger estimated clonotype richness than memory subsets. Incomplete sequencing was indicated by rarefaction of sorted-subset datasets, despite the large sequencing depth. Sharing across several donors was observed for about 5% of naive CD4, 3% to 4% of naive CD8, 2% to 2.5% of memory CD4, and approximately 0.41% of memory CD8 clonotypes.

The sequence derives from a young man in good health. Some clones in this sample may be carry-over from other donors' samples. Material: memory CD8+ T cells from PBMCs. In light of the paper, this sample's cell subset or site label describes: CD45RO+ cells pooled with CCR7-negative TemRA cells. The rearranged chain carries TRBV27 and TRBJ2-7; TRBD1 fits 7 bases in the junction. The nucleotides are TGTGCCAGCAGTTTTTCGACAGGGACGATCTCCTACGAGCAGTACTTC. The resulting protein is CASSFSTGTISYEQYF.